The 20 T cell receptor beta chains below were found in one sample sequenced in a study of T cells in localized non-small cell lung cancer. The assay was immunoSEQ multiplex PCR, and TCRdb's table has in-frame clones only and misses some. Among some 24,000 clones listed, about 92% were seen once. The sequences come from peripheral blood, collected before any cancer treatment. The receptors here all came from a man aged 35 to 69 with stage III squamous cell lung carcinoma.

The V and J genes are TRBV19 and TRBJ2-7, with a possible D match to TRBD1 (6 bases). Trimming removed 5 bases at V and 0 bases at J, with 14 bases between. This CDR3 has 15 residues. Germline V gives CDR1 LNHDA, CDR2 SQIVND (reference sequence). The CDR3 spells CASSARDMSSYEQYF. DNA for the CDR3: TGTGCCAGTAGTGCCCGGGACATGAGCTCCTACGAGCAGTACTTC.

This chain uses TRBV19 with TRBJ2-1; 14 bases are shared with TRBD2. After removal of 8 bases from V and 7 bases from J, the junction contained 7 bases not matched to a gene. From germline, CDR1 is LNHDA and CDR2 SQIVND (reference sequence). The CDR3 length is 15 residues. In DNA, the CDR3 is TGTGCCAGTGATAGGGGGACTAGCGGGAGTAATGAGCAGTTCTTC. Its protein product is CASDRGTSGSNEQFF.

This rearrangement joins TRBV7-8 to TRBJ2-1; D perhaps matches TRBD2 (7 bases). Germline CDR1 and CDR2: SGHVS and FQNEAQ. V was clipped by 5 bases and J by 5 bases, with 19 bases between them. This CDR3 has 16 amino acids. CDR3 bases: TGTGCCAGCAGCCCCGGGAACGCGGGGGCGGACAATGAGCAGTTCTTC. This sequence encodes CASSPGNAGADNEQFF.

The chain links TRBV7-9 to TRBJ2-5; 8 bases line up with TRBD2. V was pared by 2 bases and J by 0 bases, with 2 bases of the junction left unmatched. Germline V CDR1 and CDR2: SEHNR, FQNEAQ (reference sequence). There are 15 residues in the CDR3. The CDR3 nucleotides are TGTGCCAGCAGCTTACAGCGGGGGAACCAAGAGACCCAGTACTTC. This encodes CASSLQRGNQETQYF.

V usage is TRBV5-5 and J usage is TRBJ2-5; a possible D gene is TRBD2 (6 bases). V dropped 1 base and J dropped 3 bases, with 13 bases sitting between them. This CDR3 region has 15 residues. Germline CDR1 SGHKS, CDR2 YYEKEE (reference sequence). For the CDR3, the DNA is TGTGCCAGCAGCTTGATCGGGGGAGTTAAAGAGACCCAGTACTTC. Translating gives CASSLIGGVKETQYF.

The J gene is TRBJ1-2, the V gene TRBV19; no clear D gene. CDR1 and CDR2 (germline): LNHDA, SQIVND (reference sequence). V gave up 4 bases and J gave up 0 bases, with 12 bases separating them. This CDR3 comprises 15 residues. The CDR3 DNA reads TGTGCCAGTAGTACCACCCGCCAAGCTAACTATGGCTACACCTTC. This gives the protein CASSTTRQANYGYTF.

The J gene is TRBJ1-1, the V gene TRBV6-1; TRBD1 matches 7 bases. The V and J ends lost 2 bases and 8 bases, in that order; junction bases with no gene match: 11. This CDR3 spans 15 amino acids. The germline gives CDR1 MNHNS, CDR2 SASEGT. The CDR3 is CASSEWGTAITEAFF. The CDR3, as DNA: TGTGCCAGCAGTGAATGGGGGACAGCTATCACAGAAGCTTTCTTT.

The V and J genes are TRBV19 and TRBJ1-2; D not resolved. The CDR3 runs 12 residues. V gave up 7 bases and J gave up 5 bases, with 11 bases separating them. CDR1 and CDR2 from the germline V gene are LNHDA and SQIVND (reference sequence). CDR3 loop: CASTTATYGYTF. The DNA for the CDR3 is TGTGCCAGTACTACCGCTACGTATGGCTACACCTTC.

The genes are TRBV7-2 and TRBJ1-5; 8 positions match TRBD1. Trimming cost V 5 bases and J 4 bases; bases outside gene matches: 4. The CDR3 covers 14 residues. The germline CDR1 and CDR2 sequences are SGHTA and FQGNSA. As DNA, the CDR3 is TGTGCCAGCAGCCCGGGACAGGTTAATCAGCCCCAGCATTTT. It yields the protein CASSPGQVNQPQHF. Supplemented by reference TRBV7-2 and TRBJ1-5, the full variable domain reads GAGVSQSPSNKVTEKGKDVELRCDPISGHTALYWYRQSLGQGLEFLIYFQGNSAPDKSGLPSDRFSAERTGGSVSTLTIQRTQQEDSAVYLCASSPGQVNQPQHFGDGTRLSIL.

The chain is built from TRBV5-4 and TRBJ2-7; 13 bases map to TRBD2. The V and J ends lost 4 bases and 6 bases, in that order; junction bases with no gene match: 7. Germline V gives CDR1 SGHNT, CDR2 YYREEE (reference sequence). This CDR3 is 15 amino acids long. The CDR3 nucleotides are TGTGCCAGCAGCCCCACTAGCGGGAGGGCCCTCGAGCAGTACTTC. Translated, it gives CASSPTSGRALEQYF.

The chain employs TRBV5-4 and TRBJ1-1; D is unclear. The CDR3 is 15 residues long. The V gene lost 0 bases and the J gene lost 1 base, with 10 bases spanning the gap. Germline V gene sequence: CDR1 SGHNT, CDR2 YYREEE (reference sequence). CDR3 residues: CASSLEQMRNTEAFF. In nucleotides, the CDR3 is TGTGCCAGCAGCTTGGAGCAGATGAGGAACACTGAAGCTTTCTTT.

This clone was detected only once. J is TRBJ1-4 and V is TRBV6-6, with D uncertain. The V gene lost 0 bases and the J gene lost 0 bases, with 8 bases spanning the gap. The CDR3 contains 16 residues. Germline V lookup: CDR1 MNHNY, CDR2 SVGAGI (reference sequence). This chain's CDR3 is CASSYSGRATNEKLFF. DNA for the CDR3: TGTGCCAGCAGTTACTCCGGCCGAGCAACTAATGAAAAACTGTTTTTT.

In its sample, this clone was seen a few times. The V and J genes are TRBV7-9 and TRBJ1-1; a possible D gene is TRBD1 (6 bases). This CDR3 contains 12 residues. Deletions cut 4 bases from V and 6 bases from J, with 9 bases between. Per germline, CDR1 SEHNR and CDR2 FQNEAQ (reference sequence). The chain's CDR3 is CASSSTGPEAFF. For the CDR3, the DNA is TGTGCCAGCAGCTCCACAGGGCCTGAAGCTTTCTTT.

The V gene is TRBV27, the J gene TRBJ2-2, with 8 bases matching TRBD2. V lost 5 bases to trimming and J lost 4 bases; unmatched junction nucleotides: 6. The CDR3 sequence is 15 residues long. Germline CDR1 is MNHEY and CDR2 is SMNVEV (reference sequence). CDR3 residues: CASSLGGAGTGELFF. The CDR3 bases are TGTGCCAGCAGTCTCGGGGGGGCTGGCACCGGGGAGCTGTTTTTT.

The genes are TRBV9 and TRBJ1-4; 7 nucleotides align to TRBD1. The germline V gene encodes CDR1 SGDLS and CDR2 YYNGEE. This CDR3 is 15 amino acids long. Unmatched junction bases numbered 6, after V lost 0 bases and J lost 7 bases. The CDR3 is CASSVGSQGGEKLFF. The DNA for the CDR3 is TGTGCCAGCAGCGTAGGGTCCCAGGGGGGTGAAAAACTGTTTTTT.

The rearrangement links TRBV6-1 to TRBJ1-2, with D unclear. Trimming removed 3 bases from V and 5 bases from J, with 4 bases in between. Germline CDR1 is MNHNS and CDR2 is SASEGT. The CDR3 has 11 amino acids. CDR3 sequence (DNA): TGTGCCAGCAGTGACAGTTATGGCTACACCTTC. Its protein is CASSDSYGYTF.

The chain has TRBV4-3 and TRBJ1-1; D unresolved. CDR3 length: 15 amino acids. Trimming left V 0 bases short and J 6 bases short, with 14 bases between. Germline V gives CDR1 LGHNA, CDR2 YSLEER. The CDR3 loop reads CASSQERTAVAEAFF. CDR3 DNA sequence: TGCGCCAGCAGCCAAGAGCGGACGGCTGTGGCTGAAGCTTTCTTT.

This chain links TRBV5-1 with TRBJ2-7; 7 bases align to TRBD1. The CDR3 runs 14 residues. The V gene end was trimmed by 4 bases and the J gene end by 7 bases; junction bases not matched to a gene: 11. The V gene's germline CDR1 is SGHRS and CDR2 YFSETQ. CDR3: CASSPGQASDEQYF. DNA for the CDR3: TGCGCCAGCAGCCCCGGACAGGCTTCGGATGAGCAGTACTTC.

The chain combines TRBV18 with TRBJ1-1; D might be TRBD1 (6 bases). The length of the CDR3 is 15 residues. V dropped 5 bases and J dropped 2 bases, with 15 bases sitting between them. Germline assignment: CDR1 KGHSH and CDR2 LQKENI. The CDR3 DNA sequence: TGTGCCAGCTCAGTAGACAGGTCGCTCAACACTGAAGCTTTCTTT. This translates into CASSVDRSLNTEAFF.

This clone appeared once. This chain connects TRBV5-1 to TRBJ2-7, with a weak D call TRBD1 (6 bases). Trimming removed 4 bases at V and 3 bases at J, with 11 bases between. The CDR3 is 13 amino acids. Germline CDR1 SGHRS, CDR2 YFSETQ. CDR3 loop: CASSVQGYYEQYF. CDR3 sequence (DNA): TGCGCCAGCAGCGTACAGGGTTACTACGAGCAGTACTTC.